The source of this TCR beta chain is a study of beta chain features in type 1 diabetes. There are 16 residues in the CDR3. The germline V gene encodes CDR1 SGHRS and CDR2 YFSETQ. V trimming: 4 bases; J trimming: 2 bases; junction bases outside the gene matches: 8. Every isolated RNA sample was fully reverse transcribed, so sequencing captured expressed TCRB transcripts. Sequencing used immunoSEQ multiplex PCR; TCRdb keeps in-frame clones, though not all of them. Among around 40,000 clones listed, 55% to 70% were seen once. Isolation of CD4+ naive, central memory, regulatory and stem cell-like memory cells was achieved by sorting via CD45RO/CCR7/CD25/CD127/CD95/CD27.

The source material was Tregs from blood. The source of this sequence is a woman aged 25-40 years in good health. The chain couples TRBV5-1 to TRBJ2-3, with 9 bases fitting TRBD2. CDR3 sequence (DNA): TGCGCCAGCAGCGGAACTAGCGGGCCGTCCACAGATACGCAGTATTTT. It translates to CASSGTSGPSTDTQYF.